This TCR beta chain emerged from a study of CD8 T cells in Susac syndrome. The study, taken as a whole, reports: That the number of individuals in its TCR sequencing and HLA analysis was relatively small was acknowledged by the study.

It was with random hexamers that 0.5 to 1 ug RNA was reverse transcribed. Amplification of TCR beta CDR3 spanned 54 Vbeta and 13 Jbeta via immunoSEQ multiplex PCR. MiXCR, applied by TCRdb to the immunoSEQ multiplex PCR reads, yields one record per CDR3 protein. Here the sample spans around 20,000 distinct CDR3 sequences, 85% to 95% being singletons. Healthy donors were controls matched for age and sex. Purification of the CD8+ and CD4+ T cells relied on negative isolation, and TEMRA cells underwent FACS enrichment. This clonotype is a singleton in its sample. Its specificity is not known. Deletions cut 4 bases from V and 1 base from J, with 16 bases between. The CDR3 is 17 amino acids. Germline V gives CDR1 SGHVS, CDR2 FQNEAQ.

This TCR was recovered from a human donor in good health. The chain has TRBV7-8 and TRBJ1-4; D may be TRBD1 (6 bases). The sequencing sample was made of CD8+ T cells from PBMCs. The CDR3 here is CASSSSWGLGTNEKLFF. CDR3 nucleotides: TGTGCCAGCAGCTCCAGCTGGGGGCTTGGAACTAATGAAAAACTGTTTTTT.